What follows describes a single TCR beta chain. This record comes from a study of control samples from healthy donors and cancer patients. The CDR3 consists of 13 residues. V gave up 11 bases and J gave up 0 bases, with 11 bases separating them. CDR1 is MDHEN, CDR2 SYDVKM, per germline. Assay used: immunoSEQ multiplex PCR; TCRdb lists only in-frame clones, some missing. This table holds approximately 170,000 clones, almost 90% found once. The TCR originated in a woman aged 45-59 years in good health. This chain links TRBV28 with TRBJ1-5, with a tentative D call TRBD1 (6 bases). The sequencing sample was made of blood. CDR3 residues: CALRGSSNQPQHF. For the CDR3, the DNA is TGTGCCCTCAGGGGATCTAGCAATCAGCCCCAGCATTTT.